The T cell receptor beta chain under discussion was sequenced for a study of cytotoxic CD8 clonotypes in ibrutinib-treated CLL. In the study overall: With a range of 6 to 36, the median treatment time before response samples were taken was over 9 months. Study-wide findings and caveats: Public clonotypes showed up rarely, and on treatment they shrank or held steady. Collection times varied between progressing and sustained-remission patients.

The sequencing depth, 1 in 200,000 to 1 in 1 million T cells, was the target. Only in-frame clones appear in the TCRdb table, and some are missing; sequencing was by immunoSEQ multiplex PCR. The data contain fewer than 300,000 clones, around 76% of them singletons. The germline gives CDR1 SGDLS, CDR2 YYNGEE. Trimming cost V 5 bases and J 3 bases; bases outside gene matches: 9. The CDR3 runs to 15 residues. As to this clone: The antigen remains unidentified.

Sequences were derived from PBMCs, sampled at disease progression, from a patient treated with ibrutinib. The chain carries TRBV9 and TRBJ2-7; 9 positions agree with TRBD2. The TCR originated in a human donor with chronic lymphocytic leukemia. The CDR3 is CASSGGGAIVYEQYF. In DNA, the CDR3 is TGTGCCAGCAGTGGCGGGGGGGCCATTGTCTACGAGCAGTACTTC.